Listed below are T cell receptor beta chains from one sample, sequenced in a study of memory B cells and T cells in multiple sclerosis. Produced via immunoSEQ multiplex PCR; TCRdb's table is partial and in-frame only. The data hold about 12,000 clones, with 80% to 90% observed a single time. The antigens of these receptors remain unknown. Input material: PBMCs from blood kept in culture. The receptors derive from a human donor with multiple sclerosis. CDR3s include the opening cysteine and the closing phenylalanine or tryptophan. Each record gives: V gene, J gene, D gene, clone size, CDR3 DNA, CDR3 protein. The D gene is left open where the match is weak. The size of a clone is reported for some rows only, either as once, few or many, or as a class for expanded clones.

v_gene: TRBV4-2; j_gene: TRBJ2-2; d_gene: TRBD1; abundance: NA; CDR3nt: TGTGCCAGCAGCCCAAGTACAGGGGGTCCCGGGGAGCTGTTTTTT; CDR3aa: CASSPSTGGPGELFF
v_gene: TRBV2; j_gene: TRBJ2-7; d_gene: NA; abundance: NA; CDR3nt: TGTGCCAGCAGTCAGGTCCAGGACACATCCTACGAGCAGTACTTC; CDR3aa: CASSQVQDTSYEQYF
v_gene: TRBV9; j_gene: TRBJ2-1; d_gene: NA; abundance: NA; CDR3nt: TGTGCCAGCAGCGTAAGAGGGGAATCCTACAATGAGCAGTTCTTC; CDR3aa: CASSVRGESYNEQFF
v_gene: TRBV28; j_gene: TRBJ2-4; d_gene: TRBD2; abundance: NA; CDR3nt: TGTGCCACGACTAGCGGGAGACAACTAGCCAAAAACATTCAGTACTTC; CDR3aa: CATTSGRQLAKNIQYF
v_gene: TRBV11-2; j_gene: TRBJ2-3; d_gene: TRBD2; abundance: NA; CDR3nt: TGTGCCAGCAGCCGCGGAGCGGGAACGACAGATACGCAGTATTTT; CDR3aa: CASSRGAGTTDTQYF
v_gene: TRBV27; j_gene: TRBJ2-3; d_gene: TRBD2; abundance: NA; CDR3nt: TGTGCCAGCAGTCCGCTAGCGGGAGGGCCTTGGGGCACAGATACGCAGTATTTT; CDR3aa: CASSPLAGGPWGTDTQYF
v_gene: TRBV6-6; j_gene: TRBJ2-7; d_gene: TRBD2; abundance: NA; CDR3nt: TGTGCCAGCAGTAAGGCCCGGACTAGCGGGCCCTACGAGCAGTACTTC; CDR3aa: CASSKARTSGPYEQYF
v_gene: TRBV5-1; j_gene: TRBJ1-5; d_gene: NA; abundance: NA; CDR3nt: TGCGCCAGCAGCTTGGACCCGGGGAGGCCCCAGCATTTT; CDR3aa: CASSLDPGRPQHF
v_gene: TRBV4-1; j_gene: TRBJ1-1; d_gene: NA; abundance: NA; CDR3nt: TGCGCCAGCAGCCAAGAACAGGGGAACACTGAAGCTTTCTTT; CDR3aa: CASSQEQGNTEAFF
v_gene: TRBV9; j_gene: TRBJ1-1; d_gene: NA; abundance: once; CDR3nt: TGTGCCAGCAGCGTAGGGGGTTCGGCTGAAGCTTTCTTT; CDR3aa: CASSVGGSAEAFF
v_gene: TRBV4-1; j_gene: TRBJ1-2; d_gene: TRBD1; abundance: NA; CDR3nt: TGCGCCAGCAGCCATCTGACAGGGAGGAGAGGCTACACCTTC; CDR3aa: CASSHLTGRRGYTF
v_gene: TRBV7-6; j_gene: TRBJ1-5; d_gene: NA; abundance: once; CDR3nt: TGTGCCAGCAGCTTAGGGACGAGGGAGTCAAATCAGCCCCAGCATTTT; CDR3aa: CASSLGTRESNQPQHF
v_gene: TRBV4-1; j_gene: TRBJ2-7; d_gene: NA; abundance: few; CDR3nt: TGCGCCAGCAGCCAAGATCTGGCCGGGGGTGAGCAGTACTTC; CDR3aa: CASSQDLAGGEQYF
v_gene: TRBV6-1; j_gene: TRBJ2-7; d_gene: NA; abundance: NA; CDR3nt: TGTGCCAGCAGTGGTAGTCAGGGGTACGAGCAGTACTTC; CDR3aa: CASSGSQGYEQYF
v_gene: TRBV7-2; j_gene: TRBJ2-7; d_gene: TRBD1; abundance: NA; CDR3nt: TGTGCCAGCTTACCCGGGACAGGGTATTTGGGGCAGTACTTC; CDR3aa: CASLPGTGYLGQYF
v_gene: TRBV18; j_gene: TRBJ2-1; d_gene: NA; abundance: NA; CDR3nt: TGTGCCAGCTCACGGGGGACTCTCGACAATGAGCAGTTCTTC; CDR3aa: CASSRGTLDNEQFF
v_gene: TRBV28; j_gene: TRBJ1-5; d_gene: NA; abundance: once; CDR3nt: TGTGCCAGCAGCTACAGGGACCGCAATCAGCCCCAGCATTTT; CDR3aa: CASSYRDRNQPQHF
v_gene: TRBV27; j_gene: TRBJ1-2; d_gene: NA; abundance: NA; CDR3nt: TGTGCCAGCAGCACCAGACGACAATCCGGATACTATGGCTACACCTTC; CDR3aa: CASSTRRQSGYYGYTF
v_gene: TRBV14; j_gene: TRBJ1-2; d_gene: NA; abundance: NA; CDR3nt: TGTGCCAGCAGCCAAGATGGGCACACTAACTATGGCTACACCTTC; CDR3aa: CASSQDGHTNYGYTF
v_gene: TRBV30; j_gene: TRBJ2-2; d_gene: NA; abundance: NA; CDR3nt: TGTGCCTGGGCATACGGGCAGACGGCGCTGTTTTTT; CDR3aa: CAWAYGQTALFF
v_gene: TRBV5-1; j_gene: TRBJ2-7; d_gene: TRBD2; abundance: NA; CDR3nt: TGCGCCAGCAGCTTGGTTGGTACTAGCGGCGATTACGAGCAGTACTTC; CDR3aa: CASSLVGTSGDYEQYF
v_gene: TRBV6-5; j_gene: TRBJ1-5; d_gene: NA; abundance: NA; CDR3nt: TGTGCCAGCGGTTCGGACAGTAACAATCAGCCCCAGCATTTT; CDR3aa: CASGSDSNNQPQHF
v_gene: TRBV5-1; j_gene: TRBJ2-7; d_gene: NA; abundance: NA; CDR3nt: TGCGCCAGCAGCTCTCAAGCGACAGGGCGGGGATACGAGCAGTACTTC; CDR3aa: CASSSQATGRGYEQYF
v_gene: TRBV19; j_gene: TRBJ1-4; d_gene: NA; abundance: NA; CDR3nt: TGTGCCAGTAGTATGGGGTCAACTAATGAAAAACTGTTTTTT; CDR3aa: CASSMGSTNEKLFF
v_gene: TRBV7-8; j_gene: TRBJ1-4; d_gene: NA; abundance: NA; CDR3nt: TGTGCCAGCAGCTTAGTGGTACTAGGTGAAAAACTGTTTTTT; CDR3aa: CASSLVVLGEKLFF
v_gene: TRBV2; j_gene: TRBJ2-2; d_gene: TRBD1; abundance: NA; CDR3nt: TGTGCCAGCATATCCCGAAACAGGGGGCAAAGCACCGGGGAGCTGTTTTTT; CDR3aa: CASISRNRGQSTGELFF
v_gene: TRBV5-1; j_gene: TRBJ1-2; d_gene: TRBD1; abundance: few; CDR3nt: TGCGCCAGCAATCAAGGGACAGGCTACTATGGCTACACCTTC; CDR3aa: CASNQGTGYYGYTF
v_gene: TRBV10-3; j_gene: TRBJ2-1; d_gene: TRBD2; abundance: few; CDR3nt: TGTGCCATCAGGACTAGCGGGAGCTCCTACAATGAGCAGTTCTTC; CDR3aa: CAIRTSGSSYNEQFF
v_gene: TRBV9; j_gene: TRBJ1-6; d_gene: NA; abundance: NA; CDR3nt: TGTGCCAGCAGCGTAGGGGGGGGTAATTCACCCCTCCACTTT; CDR3aa: CASSVGGGNSPLHF
v_gene: TRBV2; j_gene: TRBJ2-4; d_gene: NA; abundance: few; CDR3nt: TGTGCCAGCAGTGTTTACAGTAGAGACATTCAGTACTTC; CDR3aa: CASSVYSRDIQYF
v_gene: TRBV5-1; j_gene: TRBJ2-7; d_gene: NA; abundance: once; CDR3nt: TGCGCCAGCAGCCTTGGGGTGTCCATGGCTTACGAGCAGTACTTC; CDR3aa: CASSLGVSMAYEQYF
v_gene: TRBV30; j_gene: TRBJ1-2; d_gene: NA; abundance: NA; CDR3nt: TGTGCCTGGAGTGTACTTAGGGGCATGGGCGGCTACACCTTC; CDR3aa: CAWSVLRGMGGYTF
v_gene: TRBV5-4; j_gene: TRBJ2-3; d_gene: NA; abundance: NA; CDR3nt: TGTGCCAGCAGCTTCCTAGCTGGAACAGATACGCAGTATTTT; CDR3aa: CASSFLAGTDTQYF
v_gene: TRBV27; j_gene: TRBJ2-7; d_gene: TRBD2; abundance: NA; CDR3nt: TGTGCCAGCAGTTTATACGGGAGGGGCTACGAGCAGTACTTC; CDR3aa: CASSLYGRGYEQYF
v_gene: TRBV11-1; j_gene: TRBJ1-1; d_gene: NA; abundance: NA; CDR3nt: TGTGCCAGCAGCGCTTCAGGGATCGGGACTGAAGCTTTCTTT; CDR3aa: CASSASGIGTEAFF
v_gene: TRBV7-6; j_gene: TRBJ2-1; d_gene: TRBD1; abundance: NA; CDR3nt: TGTGCCAGCAGCTTACGCGACAGGGGTTTCCACAATGAGCAGTTCTTC; CDR3aa: CASSLRDRGFHNEQFF
v_gene: TRBV2; j_gene: TRBJ1-2; d_gene: NA; abundance: NA; CDR3nt: TGTGCCAGCAGTGATGGCTCGCTCCTCTATGGCTACACCTTC; CDR3aa: CASSDGSLLYGYTF
v_gene: TRBV9; j_gene: TRBJ2-7; d_gene: NA; abundance: NA; CDR3nt: TGTGCCAGCAGCTCCAGCCCCCAGGGGGGCCACGAGCAGTACTTC; CDR3aa: CASSSSPQGGHEQYF
v_gene: TRBV6-6; j_gene: TRBJ1-1; d_gene: NA; abundance: NA; CDR3nt: TGTGCCAGCAGTTACTCGGGGTCTGAAGCTTTCTTT; CDR3aa: CASSYSGSEAFF
v_gene: TRBV7-2; j_gene: TRBJ2-6; d_gene: NA; abundance: few; CDR3nt: TGTGCCAGCAGCTACCGGACTGGGGCCAACGTCCTGACTTTC; CDR3aa: CASSYRTGANVLTF
v_gene: TRBV16; j_gene: TRBJ1-1; d_gene: NA; abundance: NA; CDR3nt: TGTGCCAGCAGCCAATCGGACGGCTATGAAGCTTTCTTT; CDR3aa: CASSQSDGYEAFF
v_gene: TRBV6-6; j_gene: TRBJ1-5; d_gene: TRBD1; abundance: NA; CDR3nt: TGTGCCAGCAGTACGGGACAGGGCCACCAGCCCCAGCATTTT; CDR3aa: CASSTGQGHQPQHF
v_gene: TRBV4-1; j_gene: TRBJ2-1; d_gene: TRBD2; abundance: NA; CDR3nt: TGCGCCAGCAGCCAAGAGCCCGGGAGGGGCTCCTACAATGAGCAGTTCTTC; CDR3aa: CASSQEPGRGSYNEQFF
v_gene: TRBV18; j_gene: TRBJ2-3; d_gene: TRBD2; abundance: NA; CDR3nt: TGTGCCAGCTCAAATGCGGGAGTACAAGATACGCAGTATTTT; CDR3aa: CASSNAGVQDTQYF
v_gene: TRBV10-3; j_gene: TRBJ2-2; d_gene: TRBD1; abundance: NA; CDR3nt: TGTGCCATCAGGGACTTGGGACAGAGCGGGGAGCTGTTTTTT; CDR3aa: CAIRDLGQSGELFF
v_gene: TRBV4-3; j_gene: TRBJ2-7; d_gene: NA; abundance: once; CDR3nt: TGCGCCAGCAGCCAAGAGCGGGTTAACTACGAGCAGTACTTC; CDR3aa: CASSQERVNYEQYF
v_gene: TRBV27; j_gene: TRBJ1-3; d_gene: NA; abundance: NA; CDR3nt: TGTGCCAGCAGAGCCCATTCAGGAAACACCATATATTTT; CDR3aa: CASRAHSGNTIYF
v_gene: TRBV5-8; j_gene: TRBJ2-3; d_gene: NA; abundance: once; CDR3nt: TGTGCCAGCAGCTTGTTCCAGGACACAGATACGCAGTATTTT; CDR3aa: CASSLFQDTDTQYF
v_gene: TRBV10-2; j_gene: TRBJ1-1; d_gene: TRBD1; abundance: NA; CDR3nt: TGCGCCAGCAGCGACAGGGGAATCACTGAAGCTTTCTTT; CDR3aa: CASSDRGITEAFF
v_gene: TRBV11-3; j_gene: TRBJ2-1; d_gene: TRBD1; abundance: NA; CDR3nt: TGTGCCAGCAGCCTACGGACAGGGATTGGTGAGCAGTTCTTC; CDR3aa: CASSLRTGIGEQFF
v_gene: TRBV6-5; j_gene: TRBJ2-7; d_gene: NA; abundance: NA; CDR3nt: TGTGCCAGCAGTCGCGAGGGGGGGGAGCAGTACTTC; CDR3aa: CASSREGGEQYF
v_gene: TRBV6-1; j_gene: TRBJ1-2; d_gene: TRBD1; abundance: NA; CDR3nt: TGTGCCAGCAGCCCTGGACAGGGATCCAACTATGGCTACACCTTC; CDR3aa: CASSPGQGSNYGYTF
v_gene: TRBV5-1; j_gene: TRBJ2-1; d_gene: NA; abundance: NA; CDR3nt: TGCGCCAGCAGCCCCATGATTGGGGGGAGCTCCTACAATGAGCAGTTCTTC; CDR3aa: CASSPMIGGSSYNEQFF
v_gene: TRBV30; j_gene: TRBJ2-7; d_gene: NA; abundance: NA; CDR3nt: TGTGCCTGGATTGAGGACAGGGAGGGGGAGCAGTACTTC; CDR3aa: CAWIEDREGEQYF
v_gene: TRBV29-1; j_gene: TRBJ1-4; d_gene: TRBD1; abundance: NA; CDR3nt: TGCAGCGTCAGGACAGGTCGGGGGGAAAAACTGTTTTTT; CDR3aa: CSVRTGRGEKLFF